A single sample gave rise to the 10 T cell receptor beta chains below, sequenced in a study of T-cell reconstitution after alpha-beta-depleted transplantation in children. Preparation of the TCRbeta library involved a method that used unique molecular identifiers. TCRdb analysed the PCR reads with MiXCR anew, one entry per CDR3 protein. The data contain around 370,000 distinct CDR3 sequences, 15% to 20% of them singletons. The sample in question was PBMCs, mostly from graft donor cells, obtained 360 days after TCRalphabeta/CD19-depleted stem cell transplant. These receptors all come from a male patient aged 2 to 10 who had a stem cell transplant for acute lymphoblastic leukemia, so the T cells may come from the graft donor.

The V gene is TRBV5-1, the J gene TRBJ1-5; D not certain. This CDR3 is 13 amino acids long. CDR1 is SGHRS and CDR2 is YFSETQ in the germline V gene. V was clipped by 0 bases and J by 5 bases, with 6 bases between them. This chain's CDR3 is CASSLDGYQPQHF. CDR3 DNA: TGCGCCAGCAGCTTGGACGGATATCAGCCCCAGCATTTT.

This clonotype showed up just once. The rearrangement uses TRBV12-3 or TRBV12-4 and TRBJ2-1; D perhaps matches TRBD2 (7 bases). This CDR3 comprises 18 residues. DNA of the CDR3: TGTACCTGCAGTTTTTCAGCCTGGGGGGGCGGCTCCTACAATGAGCAGTTCTTC. Amino acid sequence: CTCSFSAWGGGSYNEQFF.

The chain joins TRBV28 to TRBJ2-1; 10 bases fit TRBD1. The germline V gene has CDR1 MDHEN and CDR2 SYDVKM. CDR3 length equals 15 residues. The V segment lost 2 bases and the J segment 7 bases; nucleotides outside the gene matches: 5. Here the CDR3 DNA reads TGTGCCAGCAGTTTAATGGGACAGGGGAGGAATGAGCAGTTCTTC. Translating it yields CASSLMGQGRNEQFF.

In its sample, this clonotype was seen a few times. The V call is TRBV6-2 or TRBV6-3, the J call TRBJ1-5; D unresolved. Trimming stripped 4 bases from V and 4 bases from J, with 14 bases between. The germline gives CDR1 MNHEY, CDR2 SVGEGT. The CDR3 is 15 residues long. The CDR3 DNA follows: TGTGCCAGCAGTTTTTTGCAACTGCCGAATCAGCCCCAGCATTTT. This codes for CASSFLQLPNQPQHF.

The J gene is TRBJ1-4, the V gene TRBV6-5; tentative D call: TRBD1 (6 bases). Between the trimmed V and J ends, which lost 4 bases and 4 bases, there was a span of 13 bases. This CDR3 region has 15 residues. The germline V gene encodes CDR1 MNHEY and CDR2 SVGAGI. The CDR3 DNA reads as TGTGCCAGCAGTTTCAAGGGACAATATAATGAAAAACTGTTTTTT. This sequence encodes CASSFKGQYNEKLFF.

CDR3 nucleotide sequence: TGCGCCAGCAGCTTGCCCGGAGGTACAACAGATACGCAGTATTTT. Translated, it gives CASSLPGGTTDTQYF. The V call is TRBV5-1, the J call TRBJ2-3; D possibly corresponds to TRBD2 (5 bases). Germline loops: CDR1 SGHRS, CDR2 YFSETQ. The CDR3 runs 15 residues. Trimming removed 1 base at V and 3 bases at J, with 12 bases between.

J is TRBJ2-3 and V is TRBV12-3 or TRBV12-4, with 7 positions matching TRBD1. The J segment lost 5 bases and the V segment lost 6 bases, leaving 11 bases of the junction unmatched. The CDR3 is made up of 15 amino acids. CDR3 in DNA: TGTGCCAGCAGCCAAGGGGGCAGGGTAATAGATACGCAGTATTTT. Protein product: CASSQGGRVIDTQYF.

This chain connects TRBV6-2 or TRBV6-3 to TRBJ2-7; 7 bases match TRBD2. Germline V gives CDR1 MNHEY, CDR2 SVGEGT. The CDR3 length is 13 residues. V trimming: 2 bases; J trimming: 7 bases; junction bases outside the gene matches: 5. The CDR3 protein is CASSYPQLAEQYF. The DNA of the CDR3 is TGTGCCAGCAGTTACCCCCAACTAGCGGAGCAGTACTTC.

This clonotype was detected only once. The chain joins TRBV7-3 to TRBJ2-2, with unresolved D. Looked up from germline, CDR1 is SGHTA and CDR2 is FQGTGA. The CDR3 is made up of 14 amino acids. Between the trimmed V and J ends, which lost 1 base and 4 bases, there was a span of 7 bases. The chain's CDR3 is CASSLIGTTGELFF. The CDR3 region has the DNA TGTGCCAGCAGCTTAATAGGAACCACCGGGGAGCTGTTTTTT.

V usage is TRBV4-3 and J usage is TRBJ2-2, with unresolved D. CDR3 length: 15 amino acids. Germline V gene sequence: CDR1 LGHNA, CDR2 YSLEER. The V end lost 4 bases, the J end lost 3 bases, and 12 bases lay between the germline ends. CDR3 protein: CASSPGLRYTGELFF. Written as DNA, the CDR3 is TGCGCCAGCAGCCCCGGCTTGCGATACACCGGGGAGCTGTTTTTT.